One sample yielded the 10 T cell receptor beta chains listed below, sequenced in a study of cytomegalovirus exposure and HLA in healthy donors. Repertoires were generated with immunoSEQ multiplex PCR, while TCRdb's copy carries only in-frame clones and drops some. The sample lists 140,000 to 150,000 clones; roughly nine tenths were seen once. The sequenced sample consisted of PBMCs. Source of these receptors: a young man in good health and CMV-seronegative.

The chain uses TRBV9 and TRBJ1-3, with TRBD1 as a possible D gene (6 bases). Trimming cost V 0 bases and J 6 bases, with 16 bases left between them. The CDR3 runs 16 residues. Germline CDR1 reads SGDLS; CDR2 reads YYNGEE. This CDR3 is CASSVGQASSLNTIYF. CDR3 nucleotides: TGTGCCAGCAGCGTAGGACAGGCTAGCTCTCTAAACACCATATATTTT.

The chain carries TRBV5-1 and TRBJ2-3; D might be TRBD2 (6 bases). The germline V and J ends were trimmed by 2 bases and 4 bases, with 11 bases remaining between them. The CDR3 has 14 amino acids. The V gene's germline CDR1 is SGHRS and CDR2 YFSETQ. CDR3 coding DNA: TGCGCCAGCAGCTTAGGCGGGATTTCAGATACGCAGTATTTT. This translates into CASSLGGISDTQYF.

The chain uses TRBV9 and TRBJ2-3; TRBD1 aligns across 9 bases. CDR3 size: 15 residues. V was clipped by 4 bases and J by 3 bases; unmatched bases: 6. Per the germline V gene, CDR1 is SGDLS and CDR2 is YYNGEE. The CDR3, as DNA: TGTGCCAGCAGCCTCCACAGGGGGCAGACAGATACGCAGTATTTT. Its translation: CASSLHRGQTDTQYF.

The chain joins TRBV19 to TRBJ1-1; maybe TRBD1 (5 bases). The V gene's germline CDR1 is LNHDA and CDR2 SQIVND (reference sequence). V was cut by 4 bases and J by 5 bases, with 17 bases left in between. The CDR3 extends over 15 amino acids. CDR3 nucleotides: TGTGCCAGTAGTAGCGGGGCTCCGGCGAGGACTGAAGCTTTCTTT. This sequence encodes CASSSGAPARTEAFF.

The chain combines TRBV5-1 with TRBJ1-4; 7 nucleotides align to TRBD1. Germline V gene lookup returns CDR1 SGHRS and CDR2 YFSETQ. The CDR3 loop spans 17 amino acids. Trimming at V came to 1 base and at J to 1 base, leaving 7 bases not matched to a gene. The CDR3 reads CASSLSPNRGTNEKLFF. The CDR3 nucleotides are TGCGCCAGCAGCTTGTCCCCGAACAGGGGAACTAATGAAAAACTGTTTTTT.

This chain joins TRBV2 and TRBJ2-3, with 12 bases fitting TRBD2. CDR1 and CDR2 (germline): SNHLY, FYNNEI. This CDR3 has 16 residues. Germline trimming cut 7 bases from V and 6 bases from J; bases unmatched to any gene: 11. The CDR3 region is CASNKGTSGPSDTQYF. The CDR3 region has the DNA TGTGCCAGCAACAAGGGGACTAGCGGGCCGAGCGATACGCAGTATTTT.

V and J are TRBV6-5 and TRBJ2-1; 9 nucleotides line up with TRBD2. Germline CDR1 and CDR2: MNHEY and SVGAGI. Trimming removed 4 bases from V and 6 bases from J; junction bases left unmatched: 10. This CDR3 has 16 residues. The CDR3 region is CASSSQPGLASNEQFF. As DNA, the CDR3 is TGTGCCAGCAGTTCCCAACCGGGACTAGCCTCCAATGAGCAGTTCTTC.

The V and J genes are TRBV27 and TRBJ1-4; 9 positions match TRBD1. Looked up from germline, CDR1 is MNHEY and CDR2 is SMNVEV (reference sequence). V gave up 1 base and J gave up 7 bases; unmatched junction bases: 10. This CDR3 comprises 17 residues. The CDR3 reads CASSLFPPGQGREKLFF. The CDR3 DNA is TGTGCCAGCAGTTTATTCCCGCCGGGACAGGGTCGTGAAAAACTGTTTTTT.

This chain uses TRBV4-3 with TRBJ2-1, with 13 bases identical to TRBD2. The trim removed 4 bases at V and 6 bases at J, leaving 6 bases unmatched. The CDR3 extends over 16 amino acids. CDR1 and CDR2 (germline): LGHNA, YSLEER. CDR3 region: CASSLGTSGDRNEQFF. In DNA, the CDR3 is TGCGCCAGCAGCCTCGGGACTAGCGGGGACCGCAATGAGCAGTTCTTC.

The chain is built from TRBV29-1 and TRBJ1-1; 7 bases match TRBD1. The ends lost 5 bases at V and 0 bases at J; junction bases unmatched: 6. Germline CDR1 is SQVTM and CDR2 is ANQGSEA. The CDR3 covers 14 residues. The chain's CDR3 is CSVNPTGLNTEAFF. CDR3 nucleotides: TGCAGCGTTAACCCGACAGGGCTGAACACTGAAGCTTTCTTT.